This T cell receptor (beta chain) was found in a study of type 1 regulatory T cells. Study in general: This in vitro CD4 product, T-allo10, is enriched for Tr1 cells and alloantigen-specific.

One entry per CDR3 protein results from TCRdb running MiXCR on the reads. This sample has some 22,000 distinct CDR3 sequences; roughly 72% occur once, and the top ten carry 14%. The graft donor-derived T-allo10 cells reportedly recognize host alloantigens, are anergic, and suppress alloantigen-specifically. The germline V and J ends were trimmed by 3 bases and 1 base, with 12 bases remaining between them. Germline lookup yields CDR1 LGHDT and CDR2 YNNKEL (reference sequence). This CDR3 has 15 amino acids. With respect to this clonotype: The antigen is unknown.

The clonotype originates from a human donor in good health. The rearrangement joins TRBV3-1 to TRBJ1-2, with D perhaps matching TRBD1 (5 bases). Sequencing was done on a sample of cultured T cells, either the whole culture or a sorted T cell fraction (not recorded which). Subset in this sample: Tr1-enriched cell product generated in vitro against host alloantigens. The CDR3 reads CASSHGTLLNYGYTF. The CDR3 DNA sequence: TGTGCCAGCAGCCACGGGACGCTTCTTAACTATGGCTACACCTTC.